One T cell receptor beta chain is described in this entry. The target antigen is unknown. Time point meaning: pretreatment peripheral blood. These data originate in a study of PD-L1 blockade in urothelial cancer. Study background: Between 0 and 3 chemotherapy regimens preceded treatment for each patient. Study-level points and caveats: Where pretreatment blood TCR clonality fell below the median, better survival was predicted.

V was clipped by 4 bases and J by 4 bases; unmatched bases: 10. The CDR3 runs to 16 residues. Germline CDR1 and CDR2: SGHNT and YYREEE (reference sequence). Each PCR received spiked synthetic TCR analog templates. Sequencing was performed with immunoSEQ multiplex PCR; in TCRdb, only in-frame clones are kept and a portion is missing. This sample has fewer than 65,000 clones; around 85% occur once, and the top ten carry under 15%. Sample: PBMCs, taken around atezolizumab (anti-PD-L1) treatment. This receptor was identified in a woman in her sixties or seventies with urothelial cancer. V usage is TRBV5-4 and J usage is TRBJ2-1, with TRBD2 identical over 8 bases. The CDR3 nucleotides are TGTGCCAGCAGCCCCGGGGGGGTTCTGGGTTACAATGAGCAGTTCTTC. Its protein product is CASSPGGVLGYNEQFF.